A selection of T cell receptor beta chains follows, all from one sample in a study of PD-L1 blockade in urothelial cancer. Assay used: immunoSEQ multiplex PCR; TCRdb lists only in-frame clones, some missing. The sample shows 45,000 to 50,000 clones, about 91% of them seen only once. The starting material was PBMCs, obtained around atezolizumab (anti-PD-L1) treatment. All receptors come from a man of 80 years or more with urothelial cancer. Each CDR3 is given with its conserved first and last residue. A D gene is named only where the DNA matches it firmly. Only some rows state a clone size, as once, few, many or a class for expanded clones.

D: NA
size: NA
J: TRBJ2-7
V: TRBV9
CDR3: CASSVEDFSYEQYF
DNA: TGTGCCAGCAGCGTAGAAGACTTCTCCTACGAGCAGTACTTC

D: NA
size: NA
J: TRBJ1-4
V: TRBV21-1
CDR3: CASSKSEQAKGKLFF
DNA: TGTGCCAGCAGCAAAAGCGAACAGGCGAAGGGAAAACTGTTTTTT

D: NA
size: NA
J: TRBJ1-1
V: TRBV28
CDR3: CASTTAGGRSTEAFF
DNA: TGTGCCAGCACCACTGCCGGGGGGCGCAGTACTGAAGCTTTCTTT

D: TRBD1
size: NA
J: TRBJ2-3
V: TRBV5-4
CDR3: CASSPPGQGVADTQYF
DNA: TGTGCCAGCAGCCCCCCGGGACAGGGGGTGGCAGATACGCAGTATTTT

D: TRBD2
size: NA
J: TRBJ2-5
V: TRBV7-2
CDR3: CASSQGTSGQETQYF
DNA: TGTGCCAGCAGCCAAGGGACTAGCGGTCAAGAGACCCAGTACTTC

D: TRBD2
size: NA
J: TRBJ2-3
V: TRBV27
CDR3: CATVRQAGAADTQYF
DNA: TGTGCCACCGTGAGGCAGGCGGGAGCGGCAGATACGCAGTATTTT

D: NA
size: NA
J: TRBJ2-7
V: TRBV18
CDR3: CASSPRVQGGDEQYF
DNA: TGTGCCAGCTCACCTCGTGTGCAAGGGGGAGACGAGCAGTACTTC

D: NA
size: few
J: TRBJ1-1
V: TRBV18
CDR3: CASSPPSVNTEAFF
DNA: TGTGCCAGCTCACCACCGTCGGTGAACACTGAAGCTTTCTTT

D: NA
size: NA
J: TRBJ2-5
V: TRBV5-1
CDR3: CASSPPSGFAQETQYF
DNA: TGCGCCAGCAGCCCCCCCTCAGGGTTCGCCCAAGAGACCCAGTACTTC

D: NA
size: NA
J: TRBJ1-4
V: TRBV7-2
CDR3: CASSLRGLGEKLFF
DNA: TGTGCCAGCAGCCTCAGGGGATTAGGTGAAAAACTGTTTTTT

D: NA
size: NA
J: TRBJ1-3
V: TRBV19
CDR3: CASSMRASGGTGNTIYF
DNA: TGTGCCAGTAGTATGAGAGCGTCGGGGGGCACTGGAAACACCATATATTTT

D: NA
size: few
J: TRBJ2-5
V: TRBV20-1
CDR3: CSASLEETQYF
DNA: TGCAGTGCTAGCCTAGAAGAGACCCAGTACTTC

D: TRBD1
size: NA
J: TRBJ2-1
V: TRBV19
CDR3: CASSMGQRGLSEQFF
DNA: TGTGCCAGTAGTATGGGGCAGAGGGGGCTTTCTGAGCAGTTCTTC

D: TRBD2
size: once
J: TRBJ2-3
V: TRBV10-1
CDR3: CASSVIAGGIDTQYF
DNA: TGCGCCAGCAGTGTAATAGCGGGAGGCATAGATACGCAGTATTTT

D: NA
size: once
J: TRBJ2-5
V: TRBV9
CDR3: CASSVGEETQYF
DNA: TGTGCCAGCAGCGTAGGGGAGGAGACCCAGTACTTC

D: TRBD2
size: few
J: TRBJ2-7
V: TRBV27
CDR3: CASSLLSGGRYEQYF
DNA: TGTGCCAGCAGTTTGCTATCCGGCGGGAGGTACGAGCAGTACTTC

D: NA
size: NA
J: TRBJ1-5
V: TRBV7-2
CDR3: CASSPDRNNQPQHF
DNA: TGTGCCAGCAGTCCCGACAGAAACAATCAGCCCCAGCATTTT

D: TRBD2
size: NA
J: TRBJ2-1
V: TRBV12-5
CDR3: CASGMGGTRAEQFF
DNA: TGTGCTAGTGGTATGGGAGGGACTAGGGCTGAGCAGTTCTTC

D: TRBD1
size: NA
J: TRBJ2-3
V: TRBV5-6
CDR3: CASSRQGVGTDTQYF
DNA: TGTGCCAGCAGCCGACAGGGGGTGGGCACAGATACGCAGTATTTT

D: TRBD1
size: NA
J: TRBJ1-5
V: TRBV5-6
CDR3: CASSPGQGANQPQHF
DNA: TGTGCCAGCAGCCCCGGACAGGGGGCTAATCAGCCCCAGCATTTT